This T cell receptor (beta chain) came from a study of human T cells and chemical hapten exposure. The ends were cut back, 1 base at V and 2 bases at J, with 6 bases in the middle. In germline, CDR1 is SGHTA, CDR2 FQGNSA. The CDR3 sequence is 14 residues long. The library labeled individual cDNA molecules by adding unique molecular identifiers to them. TCRdb processed the RACE reads anew with MiXCR; each CDR3 protein has one entry. The sample comprises 280,000 or so distinct CDR3 sequences, roughly 7.4% of which are singletons, and around 1.2% rests with the top ten. The time point denotes: pre-sensitization, week 0. Treatment in this sample: therapeutic diphenylcyclopropenone sensitization with weekly scalp DPC. The authors extracted total RNA from unfractionated whole blood.

The genes are TRBV7-2 and TRBJ2-1, with no clear D. The source was whole blood, collected in connection with sensitization to the hapten diphenylcyclopropenone (DPC). The TCR comes from a young man with alopecia areata. Some clones in this sample may be carry-over from other donors' samples. The DNA of the CDR3 is TGTGCCAGCAGCTTAGGGAGAACCTACAATGAGCAGTTCTTC. Its translation is CASSLGRTYNEQFF.